The 27 T cell receptor beta chains given below trace back to one sample, sequenced in a study of early T cells in non-severe SARS-CoV-2 infection. TCRdb ran MiXCR on the 5' RACE reads and lists one entry per CDR3 protein. The profile shows 15,000 to 20,000 distinct CDR3 sequences, about 6% of them singletons. The sequenced sample was whole blood, obtained at baseline. Every receptor here comes from an adult who was a healthcare worker with PCR-confirmed SARS-CoV-2 infection or an uninfected control (not recorded which).

This clonotype was observed a handful of times. This chain uses TRBV28 with TRBJ2-3; the D is unclear. The V gene's germline CDR1 is MDHEN and CDR2 SYDVKM. The ends were cut back, 4 bases at V and 2 bases at J, with 4 bases in the middle. The CDR3 has 12 amino acids. The CDR3 bases are TGTGCCAGCAGTTCCAACACAGATACGCAGTATTTT. It translates to CASSSNTDTQYF.

This clonotype was seen many times. The chain couples TRBV11-2 to TRBJ1-2; the D gene is possibly TRBD1 (5 bases). CDR3 size: 13 residues. Looked up from germline, CDR1 is SGHAT and CDR2 is FQNNGV. The V end was cut by 3 bases, the J end by 5 bases, with 10 bases between. The CDR3: CASSLSGSYGYTF. The CDR3 coding sequence is TGTGCCAGCAGCTTGTCAGGGTCGTATGGCTACACCTTC.

This clonotype was seen many times. The V and J genes are TRBV4-2 and TRBJ2-2; TRBD1 matches 9 bases. The CDR3 totals 16 residues. The ends lost 0 bases at V and 6 bases at J; junction bases unmatched: 5. Per germline, CDR1 LGHNA and CDR2 YNFKEQ. This chain's CDR3 is CASSQDWGQGAGELFF. DNA for the CDR3: TGTGCCAGCAGCCAAGATTGGGGACAGGGAGCCGGGGAGCTGTTTTTT.

This clonotype came up many times. This sequence joins TRBV6-6 and TRBJ2-3; possible D gene TRBD1, 5 bases. Germline CDR1 MNHNY, CDR2 SVGAGI (reference sequence). V was pared by 5 bases and J by 1 base, with 16 bases between. The CDR3 is 16 residues long. Here the CDR3 DNA reads TGTGCCAGCAGTCACGCCCTGTTAGGGGGCACAGATACGCAGTATTTT. It yields the protein CASSHALLGGTDTQYF.

This clonotype was seen at least ten times. The chain carries TRBV4-3 and TRBJ1-5, with unresolved D. Germline CDR1 reads LGHNA; CDR2 reads YSLEER. The CDR3 contains 13 residues. The V and J ends lost 0 bases and 7 bases respectively, with 7 bases between them. CDR3 protein: CASSQDLLQPQHF. The CDR3 DNA reads TGCGCCAGCAGCCAAGATCTCTTACAGCCCCAGCATTTT.

This clonotype has a count of ten or more. The chain uses TRBV5-1 and TRBJ2-7; 10 bases align to TRBD1. V gave up 1 base and J gave up 5 bases; unmatched junction bases: 9. The CDR3 is 16 amino acids. Germline V gene data show CDR1 as SGHRS and CDR2 as YFSETQ. The CDR3 reads CASSLNGQGDGDEQYF. The CDR3 coding sequence is TGCGCCAGCAGCTTGAACGGACAGGGGGATGGAGACGAGCAGTACTTC.

This clonotype rates as medium-sized. The chain combines TRBV30 with TRBJ1-1; no reliable D call. CDR3 size: 12 residues. Germline V gives CDR1 GTSNPN, CDR2 SVGIG (reference sequence). Trimming stripped 7 bases from V and 0 bases from J, with 9 bases between. The CDR3 coding sequence is TGTGCCTCTGGACGGATGAACACTGAAGCTTTCTTT. It codes for CASGRMNTEAFF.

The CDR3 reads CSVEGVSGELFF. In DNA, the CDR3 is TGCAGCGTTGAAGGGGTCTCCGGGGAGCTGTTTTTT. The chain joins TRBV29-1 to TRBJ2-2; the D is unclear. The CDR3 has 12 amino acids. The germline CDR1 and CDR2 sequences are SQVTM and ANQGSEA. V was cut by 1 base and J by 6 bases, with 6 bases left in between.

This clonotype counts as medium-sized. The genes are TRBV2 and TRBJ1-1; maybe TRBD1 (5 bases). Germline V gives CDR1 SNHLY, CDR2 FYNNEI. The CDR3 covers 13 residues. Trimming pared 6 bases from V and 5 bases from J, leaving 13 bases between. The CDR3 sequence: CASRGDSVTEAFF. The CDR3 nucleotides are TGTGCCAGCAGGGGGGATTCGGTAACTGAAGCTTTCTTT.

This clonotype is labeled as medium-sized. The V gene is TRBV12-3 or TRBV12-4, the J gene TRBJ2-6; 8 bases map to TRBD1. The CDR3 runs 17 residues. The V and J ends lost 4 bases and 5 bases, in that order; junction bases with no gene match: 10. The CDR3 here is CASSSYPRGRWANVLTF. The CDR3 nucleotides read TGTGCCAGCAGTTCGTACCCCAGGGGGCGATGGGCCAACGTCCTGACTTTC.

This clonotype was observed a few times. A much bigger clone sits one base away, suggesting this may be a read error. This CDR3 reads CASVTGGWRGSYNEQFF. In DNA form, the CDR3 reads TGTGCCAGCGTTACAGGGGGCTGGAGGGGCTCCTACAATGAGCAGTTCTTC. The chain joins TRBV12-3 or TRBV12-4 to TRBJ2-1, with 9 bases that match TRBD1. This CDR3 comprises 17 residues. After removal of 8 bases from V and 0 bases from J, the junction contained 11 bases not matched to a gene.

The sample holds a few counts of this clonotype. This chain uses TRBV7-8 with TRBJ1-1, with a possible D match to TRBD1 (5 bases). The V gene's germline CDR1 is SGHVS and CDR2 FQNEAQ. Between the trimmed V and J ends, which lost 2 bases and 3 bases, there was a span of 19 bases. This CDR3 spans 17 amino acids. The chain's CDR3 is CASSLWRGTPGDTEAFF. CDR3 coding DNA: TGTGCCAGCAGCTTATGGCGCGGGACTCCGGGGGACACTGAAGCTTTCTTT.

This clonotype was observed many times. The V call is TRBV5-1, the J call TRBJ2-1; D gene unclear. CDR1 SGHRS and CDR2 YFSETQ come from the germline V gene. The V end lost 0 bases, the J end lost 8 bases, and 3 bases lay between the germline ends. This CDR3 is built from 11 residues. The CDR3 DNA is TGCGCCAGCAGCTTGGTCGATGAGCAGTTCTTC. It translates to CASSLVDEQFF. The full variable domain, its missing parts supplied by reference TRBV5-1 and TRBJ2-1, is KAGVTQTPRYLIKTRGQQVTLSCSPISGHRSVSWYQQTPGQGLQFLFEYFSETQRNKGNFPGRFSGRQFSNSRSEMNVSTLELGDSALYLCASSLVDEQFFGPGTRLTVL.

This clonotype was detected ten times or more. The chain employs TRBV6-1 and TRBJ2-3; D could derive from TRBD1 or TRBD2 (6 bases each). Trimming removed 5 bases from V and 15 bases from J, with 21 bases in between. Germline V gene data show CDR1 as MNHNS and CDR2 as SASEGT. The CDR3 is 13 residues long. The DNA of the CDR3 is TGTGCCAGCAGTCCAAAGGAGGTGGGGGGCCGTTATTTT. Its translation: CASSPKEVGGRYF.

The sample holds a few counts of this clonotype. The chain links TRBV5-4 to TRBJ2-5; maybe TRBD2 (7 bases). This CDR3 contains 15 residues. The V end was cut by 6 bases, the J end by 1 base, with 16 bases between. Germline loops: CDR1 SGHNT, CDR2 YYREEE (reference sequence). CDR3 amino acids: CASTKGGGPQETQYF. In nucleotides, the CDR3 is TGTGCCAGCACCAAGGGGGGGGGGCCCCAAGAGACCCAGTACTTC.

This clonotype has at least ten counts. The chain carries TRBV27 and TRBJ2-1; D gene ambiguous. Germline V gene data show CDR1 as MNHEY and CDR2 as SMNVEV (reference sequence). CDR3 length: 14 residues. V was trimmed by 2 bases and J by 2 bases, leaving 7 bases between them. The CDR3 DNA follows: TGTGCCAGCAGTTTAATAGGCACCTACAATGAGCAGTTCTTC. It is translated as CASSLIGTYNEQFF.

This clonotype appeared many times. The chain combines TRBV6-6 with TRBJ2-7; D tentatively reads TRBD1 or TRBD2 (5 bases each). Trimming shortened V by 8 bases and J by 3 bases, and 11 bases separated the two germline ends. The CDR3 has 12 residues. Per germline, CDR1 MNHNY and CDR2 SVGAGI (reference sequence). For the CDR3, the DNA is TGTGCCAGCGGACGGGGCGGCTACGAGCAGTACTTC. Amino acids: CASGRGGYEQYF.

This clonotype was recorded many times. The chain recombines TRBV10-3 with TRBJ2-5, with TRBD1 matching 7 bases. The CDR3 runs to 16 residues. Germline trimming cut 6 bases from V and 7 bases from J; bases unmatched to any gene: 17. CDR1 is ENHRY, CDR2 SYGVKD, per germline. This CDR3 reads CAISSTGADSWGTQYF. The CDR3 DNA sequence: TGTGCCATCAGCTCCACAGGGGCCGACTCATGGGGGACCCAGTACTTC.

This clonotype was observed a few times. The chain carries TRBV7-9 and TRBJ2-7, with no clear D. The CDR3 extends over 15 amino acids. Germline V gene data show CDR1 as SEHNR and CDR2 as FQNEAQ (reference sequence). With 5 bases removed from V and 1 base from J, the gap between germline ends came to 15 bases. CDR3 nucleotides: TGTGCCAGCAGCATAGGTAGTAGCCAATCCTACGAGCAGTACTTC. Translating gives CASSIGSSQSYEQYF.

This clonotype is labeled as medium-sized (0.01 to 0.1%). The rearrangement joins TRBV6-4 to TRBJ2-2; D is undetermined. V was trimmed by 5 bases and J by 1 base, leaving 11 bases between them. Germline V lookup: CDR1 MRHNA, CDR2 SNTAGT. The CDR3 consists of 15 residues. CDR3: CASSLGPLNTGELFF. CDR3 nucleotides: TGTGCCAGCAGTTTAGGCCCGTTGAACACCGGGGAGCTGTTTTTT.

The sample holds many counts of this clonotype. This chain joins TRBV4-3 and TRBJ1-5, with D uncertain. Looked up from germline, CDR1 is LGHNA and CDR2 is YSLEER. V dropped 3 bases and J dropped 4 bases, with 10 bases sitting between them. The CDR3 is made up of 14 amino acids. The CDR3, as DNA: TGCGCCAGCAGCCAGGATATATGGAATCAGCCCCAGCATTTT. It encodes CASSQDIWNQPQHF.

This clonotype was observed once. This chain joins TRBV3-1 and TRBJ2-5, with D tentatively TRBD2 (5 bases). V was clipped by 4 bases and J by 4 bases, with 13 bases between them. The V gene's germline CDR1 is LGHDT and CDR2 YNNKEL (reference sequence). The CDR3 has 14 residues. DNA for the CDR3: TGTGCCAGCAGCCGCACTCGAGGGATAGAGACCCAGTACTTC. Protein sequence: CASSRTRGIETQYF.

The chain is built from TRBV4-3 and TRBJ2-3; unclear D gene. CDR1 is LGHNA, CDR2 YSLEER, per germline. Between the trimmed V and J ends, which lost 3 bases and 0 bases, there was a span of 19 bases. This CDR3 contains 18 residues. The CDR3 sequence is CASSQSPVAPSSTDTQYF. DNA for the CDR3: TGCGCCAGCAGCCAGAGCCCCGTGGCACCCAGTAGCACAGATACGCAGTATTTT.

This clonotype has only a few counts. The V call is TRBV10-2, the J call TRBJ2-5, with TRBD1 matching 8 bases. V was pared by 4 bases and J by 5 bases, with 3 bases of the junction left unmatched. CDR3 length: 13 residues. Germline CDR1 reads WSHSY; CDR2 reads SAAADI. The CDR3 sequence: CASSGTGFETQYF. DNA for the CDR3: TGCGCCAGCAGTGGGACAGGGTTCGAGACCCAGTACTTC.

At least ten counts were recorded for this clonotype. V usage is TRBV19 and J usage is TRBJ2-3; D is uncertain. CDR1 is LNHDA, CDR2 SQIVND, per germline (reference sequence). The V and J ends lost 7 bases and 2 bases respectively, with 10 bases between them. The CDR3 runs 13 residues. CDR3 DNA sequence: TGTGCCAGTATGGGCAGAGCCACAGATACGCAGTATTTT. Translation: CASMGRATDTQYF. Based on the CDR3 plus reference TRBV19 and TRBJ2-3, the full variable domain is DGGITQSPKYLFRKEGQNVTLSCEQNLNHDAMYWYRQDPGQGLRLIYYSQIVNDFQKGDIAEGYSVSREKKESFPLTVTSAQKNPTAFYLCASMGRATDTQYFGPGTRLTVL.

The sample holds many counts of this clonotype. The rearrangement uses TRBV7-9 and TRBJ2-2; the D call may be TRBD1 or TRBD2 (5 bases each). The CDR3 contains 15 residues. CDR1 and CDR2 from the germline V gene are SEHNR and FQNEAQ (reference sequence). V shed 4 bases and J shed 3 bases, with 12 bases lying between them. The CDR3 sequence: CASSSEGTYTGELFF. CDR3 in DNA: TGTGCCAGCAGCTCAGAGGGGACCTACACCGGGGAGCTGTTTTTT.

In this sample, this clonotype turned up many times. The chain recombines TRBV15 with TRBJ2-2; 14 bases are a match to TRBD2. The V gene's germline CDR1 is LNHNV and CDR2 YYDKDF (reference sequence). The ends lost 4 bases at V and 4 bases at J; junction bases unmatched: 14. This CDR3 contains 20 residues. The CDR3 protein is CATSIHRLAGGHMPTGELFF. CDR3 DNA sequence: TGTGCCACCAGCATACATAGACTAGCGGGGGGGCATATGCCCACCGGGGAGCTGTTTTTT.